The 18 T cell receptor beta chains listed next were all sequenced from one sample in a study of blood T cell repertoires in COVID-19. Produced via immunoSEQ multiplex PCR; TCRdb's table is partial and in-frame only. The table lists approximately 300,000 clones, 75% to 90% of them singletons. The sequencing sample was made of peripheral blood. The receptors derive from a woman aged 50 to 60 with COVID-19, enrolled during active disease.

This clone has a single count. This sequence joins TRBV5-4 and TRBJ2-1; D perhaps matches TRBD1 (6 bases). The CDR3 loop spans 16 amino acids. Trimming cost V 0 bases and J 7 bases, with 17 bases left between them. Germline CDR1 is SGHNT and CDR2 is YYREEE (reference sequence). The CDR3 bases are TGTGCCAGCAGCTTGGGTGACAGGTCCCTGCGGAATGAGCAGTTCTTC. This codes for CASSLGDRSLRNEQFF.

The CDR3 loop is CASSWGGRWVQETQYF. The CDR3 DNA is TGCGCCAGCAGCTGGGGCGGGAGGTGGGTCCAAGAGACCCAGTACTTC. The chain combines TRBV5-1 with TRBJ2-5; 8 bases fit TRBD2. V lost 3 bases to trimming and J lost 1 base; unmatched junction nucleotides: 8. The germline V gene encodes CDR1 SGHRS and CDR2 YFSETQ. This CDR3 has 16 residues.

The chain combines TRBV5-5 with TRBJ2-2; D uncertain. Trimming took 2 bases from V and 7 from J, leaving 3 bases between them. Germline CDR1 SGHKS, CDR2 YYEKEE (reference sequence). This CDR3 region has 11 residues. CDR3 sequence reads: CASSFGGELFF. As DNA, the CDR3 is TGTGCCAGCAGCTTCGGCGGGGAGCTGTTTTTT.

In this sample, this clone turned up a few times. The gene calls are TRBV7-9 and TRBJ2-2; tentative D call: TRBD2 (5 bases). The CDR3 is 14 amino acids. Germline-derived CDR1 and CDR2 are SEHNR and FQNEAQ (reference sequence). Trimming shortened V by 5 bases and J by 2 bases, and 9 bases separated the two germline ends. CDR3 amino acids: CASSAEGNTGELFF. The CDR3 DNA is TGTGCCAGCAGCGCCGAGGGAAACACCGGGGAGCTGTTTTTT.

The genes are TRBV7-6 and TRBJ1-3; perhaps TRBD1 as D (6 bases). Per the germline V gene, CDR1 is SGHVS and CDR2 is FNYEAQ. This CDR3 is 18 amino acids long. Trimming took 5 bases from V and 0 from J, leaving 20 bases between them. The CDR3 DNA is TGTGCCAGCAGCAGTGGAACAGGGAAGGCTAACTCTGGAAACACCATATATTTT. Its protein product is CASSSGTGKANSGNTIYF.

This chain connects TRBV6-5 to TRBJ1-2; tentative D call: TRBD1 (6 bases). With 6 bases removed from V and 4 bases from J, the gap between germline ends came to 12 bases. The CDR3 length is 13 residues. Germline lookup yields CDR1 MNHEY and CDR2 SVGAGI. This CDR3 reads CASRGQGSYGYTF. The CDR3 DNA reads as TGTGCCAGCAGGGGCCAGGGGTCCTATGGCTACACCTTC.

The V and J genes are TRBV3-1 (or the pseudogene TRBV3-2) and TRBJ2-4; TRBD2 is a possible D gene (6 bases). The CDR3 contains 15 residues. The germline V and J ends were trimmed by 4 bases and 2 bases, with 12 bases remaining between them. Germline V gives CDR1 LGHDT, CDR2 YNNKEL (reference sequence). This CDR3 reads CASSRTSPTKNIQYF. The CDR3 DNA is TGTGCCAGCAGCCGTACTAGCCCCACCAAAAACATTCAGTACTTC.

This clone showed up just once. The chain links TRBV5-6 to TRBJ2-1; D remains unclear. This CDR3 comprises 15 residues. The V gene lost 6 bases and the J gene lost 4 bases, with 17 bases spanning the gap. Germline-derived CDR1 and CDR2 are SGHDT and YYEEEE. CDR3 sequence reads: CASIPGTERYNEQFF. The CDR3 nucleotides are TGTGCCAGCATCCCCGGAACAGAAAGGTACAATGAGCAGTTCTTC.

This clone has only one observation. The chain carries TRBV2 and TRBJ1-1; TRBD1 aligns across 8 bases. The CDR3 runs to 16 residues. Germline-derived CDR1 and CDR2 are SNHLY and FYNNEI. V shed 2 bases and J 2 bases; nucleotides not matched to a gene: 7. CDR3 bases: TGTGCCAGCAGTGAAAGAGACAGGGGAGTCAACACTGAAGCTTTCTTT. Protein product: CASSERDRGVNTEAFF.

The chain links TRBV5-1 to TRBJ2-7, with 7 bases identical to TRBD2. With 1 base clipped from V and 2 bases from J, the junction kept 15 bases outside the gene matches. Germline CDR1 is SGHRS and CDR2 is YFSETQ. There are 18 residues in the CDR3. The CDR3 reads CASSLSPLASGGAYEQYF. For the CDR3, the DNA is TGCGCCAGCAGCTTGTCACCACTCGCTAGCGGTGGCGCCTACGAGCAGTACTTC. Variable domain in full (rest from reference TRBV5-1 and TRBJ2-7): KAGVTQTPRYLIKTRGQQVTLSCSPISGHRSVSWYQQTPGQGLQFLFEYFSETQRNKGNFPGRFSGRQFSNSRSEMNVSTLELGDSALYLCASSLSPLASGGAYEQYFGPGTRLTVT.

This chain connects TRBV28 to TRBJ1-5; D remains unclear. CDR3 size: 17 residues. Germline CDR1 is MDHEN and CDR2 is SYDVKM. Trimming pared 5 bases from V and 6 bases from J, leaving 23 bases between. DNA of the CDR3: TGTGCCAGCAGTCCCTTTCGGGGAAAGATGGTGGGTCAGCCCCAGCATTTT. Protein product: CASSPFRGKMVGQPQHF.

The V and J genes are TRBV29-1 and TRBJ1-2; the match to TRBD1 covers 10 bases. The CDR3 is 14 residues long. Germline lookup yields CDR1 SQVTM and CDR2 ANQGSEA. J gave up 0 bases and V 6 bases, and 4 bases lay outside the gene matches. CDR3 sequence: CSVWDRGPNYGYTF. CDR3 coding DNA: TGCAGCGTCTGGGACAGGGGCCCTAACTATGGCTACACCTTC.

The genes are TRBV12-5 and TRBJ1-4; 10 bases are a match to TRBD1. The germline V gene has CDR1 LGHNT and CDR2 FRNRAP. V was clipped by 5 bases and J by 8 bases; unmatched bases: 8. The CDR3 consists of 15 residues. CDR3 sequence: CASGPGTGEREKLFF. The CDR3 coding sequence is TGTGCTAGTGGTCCCGGGACAGGGGAGAGGGAAAAACTGTTTTTT. The whole variable domain, remainder taken from reference TRBV12-5 and TRBJ1-4, is DARVTQTPRHKVTEMGQEVTMRCQPILGHNTVFWYRQTMMQGLELLAYFRNRAPLDDSGMPKDRFSAEMPDATLATLKIQPSEPRDSAVYFCASGPGTGEREKLFFGSGTQLSVL.

The J gene is TRBJ1-1, the V gene TRBV19, with D tentatively TRBD1 (5 bases). The ends were cut back, 6 bases at V and 0 bases at J, with 17 bases in the middle. This CDR3 contains 16 residues. CDR1 LNHDA and CDR2 SQIVND come from the germline V gene (reference sequence). CDR3 protein: CASRSIYRLMNTEAFF. The CDR3 nucleotides read TGTGCCAGTAGATCAATCTACAGGCTCATGAACACTGAAGCTTTCTTT.

The V gene is TRBV11-2, the J gene TRBJ2-1; 8 bases are shared with TRBD2. The CDR3 contains 17 residues. CDR1 is SGHAT, CDR2 FQNNGV, per germline. After removal of 1 base from V and 8 bases from J, the junction contained 13 bases not matched to a gene. CDR3 in amino acids: CASSLALAAIGRDEQFF. The CDR3 DNA follows: TGTGCCAGCAGCTTAGCCCTAGCGGCCATCGGGAGGGATGAGCAGTTCTTC.

This chain joins TRBV4-1 and TRBJ2-3; D is possibly TRBD2 (6 bases). This CDR3 contains 17 residues. V shed 0 bases and J shed 1 base, with 14 bases lying between them. CDR1 MGHRA and CDR2 YSYEKL come from the germline V gene. The CDR3 sequence is CASSQEGPAGRTDTQYF. As DNA, the CDR3 is TGCGCCAGCAGCCAAGAGGGGCCCGCGGGGCGCACAGATACGCAGTATTTT.

The chain couples TRBV28 to TRBJ1-2; D perhaps matches TRBD1 (6 bases). V shed 4 bases and J shed 2 bases, with 8 bases lying between them. Germline CDR1 reads MDHEN; CDR2 reads SYDVKM. The CDR3 sequence is 13 residues long. Here the CDR3 DNA reads TGTGCCAGCAGTTCTCAGGGGAACTATGGCTACACCTTC. It codes for CASSSQGNYGYTF.

The chain recombines TRBV29-1 with TRBJ2-7; 9 nucleotides match TRBD2. CDR1 SQVTM and CDR2 ANQGSEA come from the germline V gene. The CDR3 is 13 amino acids. After removal of 4 bases from V and 3 bases from J, the junction contained 4 bases not matched to a gene. The CDR3 is CSVVPSGIYEQYF. CDR3 sequence (DNA): TGCAGCGTTGTCCCTAGCGGGATCTACGAGCAGTACTTC.